Listed here are 14 T cell receptor beta chains from one sample, sequenced in a study of shared clonotypes between healthy human individuals. Profiled with immunoSEQ multiplex PCR; TCRdb holds only in-frame clones, not every one. The table shows fewer than 850,000 clones, with 72% occurring only once. Material for sequencing was memory CD4+ T cells sorted from blood. Sample subset: CD45RA-negative fraction. These receptor sequences come from a woman in her 30s in good health.

This clone was observed once. The V call is TRBV11-2, the J call TRBJ2-7; 10 bases agree with TRBD2. This CDR3 comprises 15 residues. V gave up 4 bases and J gave up 2 bases; unmatched junction bases: 5. CDR1 and CDR2 (germline): SGHAT, FQNNGV. CDR3 loop: CASSSPSGGAYEQYF. The CDR3 DNA is TGTGCCAGCAGCTCCCCCAGCGGGGGGGCCTACGAGCAGTACTTC.

This sequence joins TRBV5-1 and TRBJ2-3; 13 nucleotides agree with TRBD2. V shed 4 bases and J 0 bases; nucleotides not matched to a gene: 8. The CDR3 covers 18 residues. Germline V gene sequence: CDR1 SGHRS, CDR2 YFSETQ. CDR3: CASSGRTSGRSSTDTQYF. DNA for the CDR3: TGCGCCAGCAGCGGTCGGACTAGCGGGAGATCGAGCACAGATACGCAGTATTTT.

This clone was seen ten or more times. This chain uses TRBV5-1 with TRBJ2-1; 13 positions agree with TRBD2. The CDR3 contains 15 residues. V lost 3 bases to trimming and J lost 5 bases; unmatched junction nucleotides: 2. The germline CDR1 and CDR2 sequences are SGHRS and YFSETQ. This chain's CDR3 is CASSWTSGSHNEQFF. The CDR3 nucleotides are TGCGCCAGCAGCTGGACTAGCGGGAGCCACAATGAGCAGTTCTTC.

V gene TRBV5-1 combines with J gene TRBJ2-2; no clear D gene. Germline CDR1 reads SGHRS; CDR2 reads YFSETQ. Trimming cost V 0 bases and J 6 bases, with 12 bases left between them. There are 15 residues in the CDR3. The CDR3 region is CASSLGGGVAGELFF. CDR3 DNA sequence: TGCGCCAGCAGCTTGGGCGGCGGAGTGGCCGGGGAGCTGTTTTTT.

The chain employs TRBV18 and TRBJ1-5; 8 bases line up with TRBD1. After removal of 5 bases from V and 5 bases from J, the junction contained 2 bases not matched to a gene. CDR1 and CDR2 (germline): KGHSH, LQKENI. CDR3 size: 13 residues. The CDR3 DNA sequence: TGTGCCAGCTCATCGACAGGGGATCAGCCCCAGCATTTT. It translates to CASSSTGDQPQHF. The full variable domain, completed using reference TRBV18 and TRBJ1-5, is NAGVMQNPRHLVRRRGQEARLRCSPMKGHSHVYWYRQLPEEGLKFMVYLQKENIIDESGMPKERFSAEFPKEGPSILRIQQVVRGDSAAYFCASSSTGDQPQHFGDGTRLSIL.

In its sample, this clone was seen many times. The V and J genes are TRBV11-2 and TRBJ2-3, with 14 bases aligning to TRBD2. Germline V gene data show CDR1 as SGHAT and CDR2 as FQNNGV. The CDR3 is made up of 19 amino acids. V gave up 4 bases and J gave up 5 bases; unmatched junction bases: 14. The CDR3: CASSSHLRLAGGVGDTQYF. In nucleotides, the CDR3 is TGTGCCAGCAGCTCCCACCTGAGACTAGCGGGAGGGGTGGGAGATACGCAGTATTTT.

The CDR3 region is CASSMGGSFYNEQFF. The CDR3 nucleotides read TGTGCCAGTAGTATGGGCGGGAGTTTTTACAATGAGCAGTTCTTC. This chain connects TRBV19 to TRBJ2-1; 7 bases line up with TRBD2. Trimming took 3 bases from V and 4 from J; bases not matched to a gene: 6. Germline V lookup: CDR1 LNHDA, CDR2 SQIVND (reference sequence). The CDR3 is 15 amino acids.

This clone was recorded only once. CDR3 in DNA: TGCGCCAGCAGCTTGGAGGGGGCCGTGGCCTACGAGCAGTACTTC. This gives the protein CASSLEGAVAYEQYF. This sequence joins TRBV5-1 and TRBJ2-7; 7 bases are a match to TRBD1. V gave up 0 bases and J gave up 2 bases; unmatched junction bases: 5. The germline V gene has CDR1 SGHRS and CDR2 YFSETQ. The CDR3 is made up of 15 amino acids.

The gene calls are TRBV5-1 and TRBJ2-7; a possible D gene is TRBD2 (6 bases). There are 16 residues in the CDR3. V lost 4 bases to trimming and J lost 5 bases, with 22 bases between them. From germline, CDR1 is SGHRS and CDR2 YFSETQ. CDR3 sequence reads: CASSPGTYGRANEQYF. Here the CDR3 DNA reads TGCGCCAGCAGCCCCGGTACTTACGGGAGAGCCAACGAGCAGTACTTC.

Comments on this clone: This likely stems from a read error, as it lies one base from a far larger clone. Within the sample, other DNA sequences also encode this same CDR3. The chain carries TRBV5-1 and TRBJ2-1, with TRBD2 matching over 8 bases. The V segment lost 1 base and the J segment 3 bases; nucleotides outside the gene matches: 3. The CDR3 consists of 15 residues. Germline V CDR1 and CDR2: SGHRS, YFSETQ. The CDR3 sequence is CASSLSSGSYNEQFF. For the CDR3, the DNA is TGCGCCAGCAGCTTGTCGAGCGGGAGCTACAATGAGCAGTTCTTC.

In its sample, this clone was seen many times. The chain links TRBV25-1 to TRBJ2-7; perhaps TRBD2 as D (6 bases). Germline assignment: CDR1 MGHDK and CDR2 SYGVNS. V lost 5 bases and J lost 1, with 9 bases in between. CDR3 length: 13 residues. The CDR3 region has the DNA TGTGCCAGCAGTCCTAGCGCGTCCTACGAGCAGTACTTC. Encoded protein: CASSPSASYEQYF.

This clone was recorded only once. The chain couples TRBV6-1 to TRBJ1-5, with D hard to call. From germline, CDR1 is MNHNS and CDR2 SASEGT. V shed 1 base and J shed 0 bases, with 10 bases lying between them. The CDR3 is 16 residues long. CDR3 amino acids: CASSEGAANSNQPQHF. In DNA form, the CDR3 reads TGTGCCAGCAGTGAAGGGGCAGCGAATAGCAATCAGCCCCAGCATTTT.

The V call is TRBV15, the J call TRBJ1-6, with TRBD1 matching over 10 bases. The germline V gene encodes CDR1 LNHNV and CDR2 YYDKDF (reference sequence). This CDR3 region has 16 residues. Germline trimming cut 0 bases from V and 9 bases from J; bases unmatched to any gene: 5. The CDR3 coding sequence is TGTGCCACCAGCAGAGAGCGGACAGGGGGTGGTTCACCCCTCCACTTT. Protein: CATSRERTGGGSPLHF.

The V and J genes are TRBV27 and TRBJ2-6; tentatively, D is TRBD2 (6 bases). The CDR3 sequence is 15 residues long. Germline loops: CDR1 MNHEY, CDR2 SMNVEV (reference sequence). Trimming stripped 6 bases from V and 2 bases from J, with 11 bases between. Written as DNA, the CDR3 is TGTGCCAGCAGGACATCGGGAGCTGGGGCCAACGTCCTGACTTTC. Amino acid sequence: CASRTSGAGANVLTF.